Included here is one T cell receptor beta chain sequence, with context. Trimming took 1 base from V and 1 from J, leaving 9 bases between them. The CDR3 spans 15 residues. Germline CDR1 is MNHEY and CDR2 is SVGEGT. This specimen belongs to a study of response to subunit inactivated influenza vaccine. Via MiXCR, TCRdb re-called the RT-PCR reads, giving one row per CDR3 protein. The data show about 180,000 distinct CDR3 sequences, about 9.3% seen once. This chain connects TRBV6-2 or TRBV6-3 to TRBJ2-3; D remains ambiguous. The material sequenced was non-naive T cells sorted from PBMCs, taken on the day of vaccination. The receptor's source is a man aged 50-59 years who received an inactivated influenza vaccine. In nucleotides, the CDR3 is TGTGCCAGCAGTTACTTTGGGGTCGGCACAGATACGCAGTATTTT. Translating it yields CASSYFGVGTDTQYF.